This is a list of T cell receptor beta chains from one sample in a study of graft-versus-host responses after intestinal transplantation. The data were produced by immunoSEQ multiplex PCR, yet TCRdb's version contains in-frame clones alone and is incomplete. The sample has 25,000 or so clones; 90% are singletons. The sample was PBMCs, taken about 41 days after intestinal transplant. The source of these receptors is a human patient who received an intestinal transplant, so some T cells may come from the graft donor. The CDR3 runs from the conserved cysteine through the conserved F or W. Fields, in order: clone size, V gene, D gene, J gene, CDR3 protein, CDR3 DNA. D genes are given only for firm matches. A row's size may be missing; if present it is once, few, many or a size class.

.	TRBV27	.	TRBJ2-7	CASSLSLQYEQYF	TGTGCCAGCAGTTTATCGCTTCAGTACGAGCAGTACTTC
.	TRBV5-8	TRBD2	TRBJ2-3	CASSTYREGHDTQYF	TGTGCCAGCAGCACGTACCGGGAGGGCCATGATACGCAGTATTTT
.	TRBV27	.	TRBJ1-2	CASRGDIGPEGYGYTF	TGTGCCAGCAGGGGGGACATCGGGCCGGAAGGCTATGGCTACACCTTC
.	TRBV23-1	TRBD1	TRBJ2-7	CASSQYFDRGYEQYF	TGCGCCAGCAGTCAATATTTCGACAGGGGCTACGAGCAGTACTTC
.	TRBV7-9	TRBD1	TRBJ2-7	CASSSDRGYRLIDEQYF	TGTGCCAGCAGCTCTGACAGGGGGTATAGATTGATCGACGAGCAGTACTTC
once	TRBV23-1	.	TRBJ1-5	CASSQWDPVDQPQHF	TGCGCCAGCAGTCAATGGGACCCCGTGGATCAGCCCCAGCATTTT
.	TRBV6-1	.	TRBJ2-7	CASSESWLAAYEQYF	TGTGCCAGCAGTGAATCATGGCTAGCAGCCTACGAGCAGTACTTC
once	TRBV6-6	TRBD1	TRBJ2-1	CASSPDRANEQFF	TGTGCCAGCAGCCCGGACAGGGCCAATGAGCAGTTCTTC
.	TRBV4-2	.	TRBJ2-7	CASSLLSSYEQYF	TGTGCCAGCAGCCTCCTGAGCTCCTACGAGCAGTACTTC
.	TRBV27	.	TRBJ2-7	CASSFDRPSSYEQYF	TGTGCCAGCAGTTTCGACAGGCCGAGCTCCTACGAGCAGTACTTC
.	TRBV9	TRBD2	TRBJ2-1	CASSNGTSGYNEQFF	TGTGCCAGCAGCAACGGGACTAGCGGCTACAATGAGCAGTTCTTC
.	TRBV6-6	.	TRBJ1-4	CASRAAGHPFF	TGTGCCAGCAGGGCCGCTGGGCATCCGTTTTTT
.	TRBV5-4	.	TRBJ1-5	CASSAMVKQSLISPQHF	TGTGCCAGCAGCGCTATGGTGAAACAGAGTTTAATCTCGCCCCAGCATTTT
.	TRBV16	.	TRBJ2-3	CASSQDRPLTDTQYF	TGTGCCAGCAGCCAAGACAGACCCCTCACAGATACGCAATATTTT
.	TRBV21-1	.	TRBJ2-7	CASSSFPRPADYEQYF	TGTGCCAGCAGCTCATTCCCGAGACCCGCGGATTACGAGCAGTACTTC
.	TRBV7-9	.	TRBJ1-1	CASSLGITEAFF	TGTGCCAGCAGCTTAGGGATCACTGAAGCTTTCTTT
once	TRBV29-1	.	TRBJ1-2	CSVPDYGYTF	TGCAGCGTTCCCGACTATGGCTACACCTTC
.	TRBV11-3	.	TRBJ2-1	CASTHGLLEQFF	TGTGCCAGCACCCATGGCCTGCTTGAGCAGTTCTTC
.	TRBV19	.	TRBJ1-5	CASTLQGTHQPQHF	TGTGCCAGTACCCTACAGGGTACCCATCAGCCCCAGCATTTT
.	TRBV6-5	TRBD1	TRBJ1-2	CASSTDRGFSYGYTF	TGTGCCAGCAGTACGGACAGGGGCTTTTCCTATGGCTACACCTTC
.	TRBV28	.	TRBJ2-7	CASSFPPLLTVYGPLYEQYF	TGTGCCAGCAGTTTCCCGCCTTTATTAACCGTCTACGGACCGCTCTACGAGCAGTACTTC
few	TRBV5-4	TRBD2	TRBJ2-1	CASSLGLAGWSYNEQFF	TGTGCCAGCAGCTTGGGACTAGCGGGGTGGTCCTACAATGAGCAGTTCTTC
.	TRBV11-2	.	TRBJ2-1	CASSHRWNEQFF	TGTGCCAGCAGTCATCGTTGGAATGAGCAGTTCTTC
once	TRBV7-2	.	TRBJ2-7	CASSLGGLTSSYEQYF	TGTGCCAGCAGCTTAGGAGGTCTTACATCTTCCTACGAGCAGTACTTC
.	TRBV27	.	TRBJ2-7	CASSLMTHSGEQYF	TGTGCCAGCAGTTTAATGACTCACTCGGGGGAGCAGTACTTC
.	TRBV6-5	.	TRBJ2-7	CASSYSSPSSYEQYF	TGTGCCAGCAGTTACTCTTCTCCCTCCTCCTACGAGCAGTACTTC
.	TRBV5-1	.	TRBJ2-2	CASSPGGTGELFF	TGCGCCAGCAGCCCCGGAGGCACCGGGGAGCTGTTTTTT
.	TRBV5-5	TRBD1	TRBJ1-1	CASSLGTGQFFEAFF	TGTGCCAGCAGCTTGGGAACGGGACAGTTCTTTGAAGCTTTCTTT
.	TRBV5-1	.	TRBJ2-1	CASSLHLSGGHDEQFF	TGCGCCAGCAGCTTGCATTTGAGCGGAGGGCACGATGAGCAGTTCTTC
few	TRBV5-4	.	TRBJ2-2	CASSLAGWYGTGELFF	TGTGCCAGCAGCTTGGCGGGATGGTACGGCACCGGGGAGCTGTTTTTT
.	TRBV7-6	.	TRBJ1-3	CASSELGEALDTIYF	TGTGCCAGCAGCGAATTGGGAGAGGCTTTGGACACCATATATTTT
few	TRBV7-6	.	TRBJ2-7	CASSSRRGPPYEQYF	TGTGCCAGCAGCTCCCGGAGGGGACCCCCCTACGAGCAGTACTTC
.	TRBV19	TRBD1	TRBJ1-1	CASSIAWTGWDTEAFF	TGTGCCAGTAGTATAGCTTGGACAGGGTGGGACACTGAAGCTTTCTTT
once	TRBV5-1	.	TRBJ2-7	CASSLVRGYEQYF	TGCGCCAGCAGCTTAGTCAGGGGCTACGAGCAGTACTTC
.	TRBV5-5	.	TRBJ2-7	CASSLALGDIYEQYF	TGTGCCAGCAGCTTGGCCTTGGGGGACATCTACGAGCAGTACTTC
.	TRBV5-1	.	TRBJ2-5	CASSLDGETQYF	TGCGCCAGCAGCTTGGATGGGGAGACCCAGTACTTC
.	TRBV13	.	TRBJ2-7	CASSLAGNLGEQYF	TGTGCCAGCAGCTTAGCGGGAAATTTGGGCGAGCAGTACTTC
.	TRBV7-9	.	TRBJ1-2	CASSLGRGGNYGYTF	TGTGCCAGCAGCTTAGGAAGGGGCGGTAACTATGGCTACACCTTC
.	TRBV4-1	TRBD2	TRBJ2-7	CASSQGASGYEQYF	TGCGCCAGCAGCCAAGGAGCTAGCGGCTACGAGCAGTACTTC
.	TRBV27	.	TRBJ1-1	CASRLYSYSTEAFF	TGTGCCAGCAGACTCTACAGTTACAGCACTGAAGCTTTCTTT
.	TRBV7-9	TRBD1	TRBJ1-2	CASSSEGAGYGYTF	TGTGCCAGCAGCTCGGAGGGGGCTGGCTATGGCTACACCTTC
.	TRBV19	TRBD1	TRBJ1-4	CASSPRSSGQSYNEKLFF	TGTGCCAGTAGCCCCCGGTCCTCGGGACAGAGTTATAATGAAAAACTGTTTTTT
.	TRBV5-1	TRBD2	TRBJ2-2	CASSYGISGRAGGELFF	TGCGCCAGCAGCTATGGTATCAGCGGGAGGGCCGGCGGGGAGCTGTTTTTT
.	TRBV28	.	TRBJ2-7	CASSRGGGSVHEQYF	TGTGCCAGCAGCCGCGGGGGCGGGAGTGTCCACGAGCAGTACTTC
few	TRBV10-2	TRBD2	TRBJ2-7	CASRSGEGYEQYF	TGCGCCAGCAGGTCGGGGGAGGGCTACGAGCAGTACTTC
.	TRBV7-9	TRBD1	TRBJ1-1	CASSQGAGALSTEAFF	TGTGCCAGCAGCCAGGGGGCGGGGGCCCTAAGCACTGAAGCTTTCTTT
.	TRBV5-1	.	TRBJ2-1	CASSFGNEQFF	TGCGCCAGCAGCTTTGGCAATGAGCAGTTCTTC
.	TRBV7-3	TRBD1	TRBJ1-1	CASSVGTGGTEAFF	TGTGCCAGCAGCGTCGGGACAGGGGGCACTGAAGCTTTCTTT
.	TRBV7-9	.	TRBJ1-1	CASSLDVDTEAFF	TGTGCCAGCAGCCTCGACGTTGACACTGAAGCTTTCTTT
.	TRBV29-1	.	TRBJ1-2	CSVPQSNYGYTF	TGCAGCGTTCCACAGTCTAACTATGGCTACACCTTC
.	TRBV6-5	TRBD1	TRBJ1-1	CATAERRTGRTEAFF	TGTGCCACTGCCGAACGACGGACAGGGAGAACTGAAGCTTTCTTT
once	TRBV7-8	TRBD2	TRBJ2-3	CASSPGLAGGPINTQYF	TGTGCCAGCAGCCCCGGACTAGCGGGAGGGCCGATAAATACGCAGTATTTT